The rows below give T cell receptor beta chains drawn from one sample of a study of T cells in Graves' hyperthyroidism and ophthalmopathy. TCRdb re-derived calls from the multiplex PCR reads in MiXCR, one entry per CDR3 protein. The sample lists approximately 400,000 distinct CDR3 sequences; approximately 15% were seen once. Specimen: blood. The receptor source for this set is a young woman with Graves' ophthalmopathy. CDR3s include the opening cysteine and the closing phenylalanine or tryptophan. A D gene is named only where the DNA matches it firmly. Rows give clone size only sometimes, using once, few, many, or a class for an expanded clone.

>TRBJ1-2|.|TRBV11-2|many
CASSLRTEGYTF
TGTGCCAGCAGCTTAAGGACTGAAGGCTACACCTTC
>TRBJ2-3|.|TRBV25-1|few
CASSEFLDTDTQYF
TGTGCCAGCAGTGAATTTTTAGACACAGATACGCAGTATTTT
>TRBJ1-5|.|TRBV25-1|few
CASSCPTGILGNQPQHF
TGTGCCAGCAGTTGTCCGACAGGTATTTTGGGCAATCAGCCCCAGCATTTT
>TRBJ2-6|.|TRBV28|medium-sized
CASSSPPGTGANVLTF
TGTGCCAGCAGTTCACCCCCAGGGACTGGGGCCAACGTCCTGACTTTC
>TRBJ1-2|TRBD1|TRBV12-3/TRBV12-4|many
CASSLGEQGASGYTF
TGTGCCAGCAGTTTAGGGGAACAGGGGGCGAGTGGCTACACCTTC
>TRBJ1-1|TRBD1|TRBV9|many
CASSVADRVLNTEAFF
TGTGCCAGCAGCGTAGCCGACAGGGTCTTAAACACTGAAGCTTTCTTT
>TRBJ2-7|.|TRBV28|many
CASSSPQGFSREQYF
TGTGCCAGCAGTTCCCCCCAGGGGTTCTCGCGGGAGCAGTACTTC
>TRBJ2-7|.|TRBV28|once
CASSPPRTYEQHF
TGTGCCAGCAGTCCACCCCGTACCTACGAGCAGCACTTC
>TRBJ2-2|.|TRBV30|many
CAWATDSNTGELFF
TGTGCCTGGGCCACGGACAGTAACACCGGGGAGCTGTTTTTT
>TRBJ1-1|.|TRBV6-1|many
CASSRPGPNTEAFF
TGTGCCAGCAGTCGCCCCGGGCCGAACACTGAAGCTTTCTTT
>TRBJ2-7|.|TRBV6-1|many
CASRPGDLTYEQYF
TGTGCCAGCAGACCAGGTGATCTTACGTACGAGCAGTACTTC
>TRBJ2-1|TRBD2|TRBV28|many
CASRWVAGASSYNEQFF
TGTGCCAGCCGGTGGGTAGCGGGGGCCAGCTCCTACAATGAGCAGTTCTTC
>TRBJ2-5|.|TRBV6-1|many
CASRRVGSQQETQYF
TGTGCCAGCAGGCGGGTTGGGAGCCAACAAGAGACCCAGTACTTC
>TRBJ2-7|TRBD1|TRBV28|many
CASSLMSGTGSYEQYF
TGTGCCAGCAGCTTGATGTCCGGGACAGGTTCCTACGAGCAGTACTTC
>TRBJ2-2|TRBD1|TRBV2|many
CASSYPGQAMNTGELFF
TGTGCCAGCAGTTACCCCGGACAGGCGATGAACACCGGGGAGCTGTTTTTT
>TRBJ2-7|.|TRBV28|many
CASSSLPGAYEQYF
TGTGCCAGCAGTTCGTTGCCAGGGGCTTACGAGCAGTACTTC
>TRBJ2-7|.|TRBV2|many
CASSSGYEQYF
TGTGCCAGCAGTTCAGGGTACGAGCAGTACTTC
>TRBJ2-4|TRBD1|TRBV2|many
CASSRQGAKNIQYF
TGTGCCAGCAGCAGACAGGGAGCCAAAAACATTCAGTACTTC
>TRBJ1-1|TRBD1|TRBV7-9|many
CASSPPRQGFFPSSNTEAFF
TGTGCCAGCAGCCCCCCCCGACAGGGTTTTTTTCCTTCGTCGAACACTGAAGCTTTCTTT
>TRBJ1-2|.|TRBV6-5|few
CASSYPREGGRTNYGYTF
TGTGCCAGCAGTTACCCACGAGAGGGCGGCAGGACTAACTATGGCTACACCTTC
>TRBJ2-6|.|TRBV28|many
CGTVTSGANVLTF
TGTGGGACAGTAACATCTGGGGCCAACGTCCTGACTTTC
>TRBJ2-5|TRBD2|TRBV2|many
CASREGLAGQETQYF
TGTGCCAGCAGGGAGGGACTAGCGGGGCAAGAGACCCAGTACTTC
>TRBJ2-2|.|TRBV7-8|.
CASSLSIGTPNTGELFF
TGTGCCAGCAGCCTGTCTATCGGGACTCCGAACACCGGGGAGCTGTTTTTT
>TRBJ1-1|.|TRBV6-1|many
CASSEGLGIPEAFF
TGTGCCAGCAGTGAAGGTTTAGGGATTCCTGAAGCTTTCTTT
>TRBJ2-6|.|TRBV2|.
CASSATGSGANVLTF
TGTGCCAGCAGTGCGACAGGATCTGGGGCCAACGTCCTGACTTTC
>TRBJ1-1|TRBD1|TRBV20-1|many
CIRDRETYPTFMNTEAFF
TGCATCCGGGACAGGGAAACTTATCCAACTTTTATGAACACTGAAGCTTTCTTT
>TRBJ2-3|TRBD1|TRBV28|many
CAATGTAIDTQYF
TGTGCCGCCACCGGGACAGCCATAGATACGCAGTATTTT
>TRBJ1-2|.|TRBV4-1|.
CASSQARHPNYGYTF
TGCGCCAGCAGCCAAGCGAGACACCCAAACTATGGCTACACCTTC
>TRBJ2-4|.|TRBV4-1|few
CASSGVKESVGNIQYF
TGCGCCAGCAGCGGCGTCAAAGAATCCGTCGGAAACATTCAGTACTTC
>TRBJ2-1|.|TRBV5-1|.
CASSRTGVPEQFF
TGCGCCAGCAGCCGGACGGGGGTACCTGAGCAGTTCTTC
>TRBJ2-6|TRBD1|TRBV14|.
CASSPRQGAYSGANVLTF
TGTGCCAGCAGCCCTCGGCAGGGGGCCTACTCTGGGGCCAACGTCCTGACTTTC
>TRBJ1-6|.|TRBV7-8|many
CASSKRGSDNSPLHF
TGTGCCAGCAGCAAAAGGGGTTCGGATAATTCACCCCTCCACTTT
>TRBJ2-1|.|TRBV14|many
CASSQGGGAEQFF
TGTGCCAGCAGCCAAGGAGGGGGAGCTGAGCAGTTCTTC
>TRBJ2-6|.|TRBV2|many
CASSGDDSGANVLTF
TGTGCCAGCAGTGGGGATGACTCTGGGGCCAACGTCCTGACTTTC
>TRBJ2-5|.|TRBV12-3/TRBV12-4|many
CASRDSSVQETQYF
TGTGCCAGCCGGGACTCGAGCGTTCAAGAGACCCAGTACTTC
>TRBJ2-1|TRBD2|TRBV4-1|few
CASSDREGEQFF
TGCGCCAGCAGCGATCGGGAGGGTGAGCAGTTCTTC
>TRBJ2-5|.|TRBV19|few
CASSPGSGWETQYF
TGTGCCAGTAGCCCTGGGTCCGGATGGGAGACCCAGTACTTC
>TRBJ1-5|.|TRBV4-1|.
CASSQGRDSNQPQHF
TGCGCCAGCAGCCAAGGCAGGGATAGCAATCAGCCCCAGCATTTT
>TRBJ2-5|.|TRBV7-2|many
CASSLNTPQETQYF
TGTGCCAGCAGCTTAAATACCCCACAAGAGACCCAGTACTTC
>TRBJ2-7|.|TRBV3-1|many
CASSQVPRRGPYEQYF
TGTGCCAGCAGCCAAGTCCCCCGGAGGGGCCCCTACGAGCAGTACTTC
>TRBJ1-4|.|TRBV3-1|.
CASSSSGTTNEKLFF
TGTGCCAGCAGCTCATCCGGGACAACTAATGAAAAACTGTTTTTT
>TRBJ1-1|.|TRBV19|many
CASSIGDYGGTEAFF
TGTGCCAGTAGTATAGGAGACTACGGTGGCACTGAAGCTTTCTTT
>TRBJ1-5|.|TRBV2|many
CASRAFSDSNQPQHF
TGTGCCAGCAGGGCCTTCAGTGATAGCAATCAGCCCCAGCATTTT
>TRBJ2-1|TRBD2|TRBV27|many
CASRSLAGGYNEQFF
TGTGCCAGCAGATCACTAGCGGGGGGTTACAATGAGCAGTTCTTC
>TRBJ2-3|TRBD1|TRBV19|.
CASSIRGLTDTQYF
TGTGCCAGTAGTATCAGGGGGCTCACAGATACGCAGTATTTT
>TRBJ2-5|.|TRBV20-1|.
CSANGQTQETQYF
TGCAGTGCAAATGGACAGACCCAAGAGACCCAGTACTTC
>TRBJ1-5|.|TRBV20-1|many
CSASLGGSNQPQHF
TGCAGTGCGAGCCTGGGGGGTAGCAATCAGCCCCAGCATTTT
>TRBJ2-6|TRBD1|TRBV6-1|.
CASSLGQGSAGANVLTF
TGTGCCAGCAGCCTCGGACAGGGGTCCGCTGGGGCCAACGTCCTGACTTTC
>TRBJ2-1|.|TRBV7-7|.
CASSLTSWALDEQFF
TGTGCTAGCAGTTTAACTAGCTGGGCATTGGATGAGCAGTTCTTC
>TRBJ1-1|.|TRBV27|.
CASKSGNTEAFF
TGTGCCAGCAAGAGCGGGAACACTGAAGCTTTCTTT
>TRBJ2-1|.|TRBV10-3|many
CAIRDRGLDPSSYNEQFF
TGTGCCATCAGGGATAGGGGTCTAGACCCGAGCTCCTACAATGAGCAGTTCTTC
>TRBJ2-2|.|TRBV5-6|.
CASRTGTLMGELFF
TGTGCCAGCAGGACCGGGACCCTTATGGGGGAGCTGTTTTTT
>TRBJ2-3|.|TRBV5-1|many
CASSFGGVADTQYF
TGCGCCAGCAGCTTCGGAGGGGTAGCAGATACGCAGTATTTT
>TRBJ1-5|TRBD1|TRBV3-1|many
CASSPRGPKGYWNQPQHF
TGTGCCAGCAGCCCCAGGGGGCCAAAAGGATATTGGAATCAGCCCCAGCATTTT
>TRBJ2-3|.|TRBV7-3|many
CASSSSASTDTQYF
TGTGCCAGCAGCTCGTCAGCTAGCACAGATACGCAGTATTTT
>TRBJ2-1|TRBD2|TRBV7-2|many
CASSWRGKGAYNEQFF
TGTGCCAGCAGCTGGCGGGGGAAAGGGGCCTACAATGAGCAGTTCTTC
>TRBJ2-3|TRBD2|TRBV20-1|many
CSAKQGLAGLEDTQYF
TGCAGTGCCAAACAGGGGCTAGCGGGATTGGAAGATACGCAGTATTTT
>TRBJ1-4|TRBD1|TRBV6-1|.
CASRRTGNNEKLFF
TGTGCCAGCAGAAGGACAGGGAATAATGAAAAACTGTTTTTT